A selection of T cell receptor beta chains follows, all from one sample in a study of patients and donors after allogeneic stem cell transplantation. TCRdb fed the RT-PCR reads into MiXCR, producing one record per CDR3 protein. Among 190,000 or so distinct CDR3 sequences, around two fifths were seen once, and the ten largest hold 11%. Sequenced material: blood, either unsorted or a sorted T cell fraction (not recorded which). These receptor sequences come from a human donor who was either an allogeneic HSCT recipient or a stem cell or donor lymphocyte infusion donor (not recorded which). It is not recorded whose cells these are; they may come from a transplant donor. Both conserved end residues are part of each CDR3. The D gene is left open where the match is weak. Where a row states a size, it is once, few, many or the class of an expanded clone; other rows omit it.

>TRBV5-1|few|-|TRBJ1-1
TGCGCCAGCAGCTTGGGCGCCCCGGTGGCGCGCACTGAAGCTTTCTTT
CASSLGAPVARTEAFF
>TRBV20-1|-|-|TRBJ2-7
TGCAGTGCTAGCTCTGTCTCACTGGCGGACGAGCAGTACTTC
CSASSVSLADEQYF
>TRBV9|-|TRBD2|TRBJ2-1
TGTGCCAGCAGCGTAGAAGGGCTGGGACTAGCGGGGGGTGAGCAGTTCTTC
CASSVEGLGLAGGEQFF
>TRBV7-8|few|-|TRBJ1-1
TGTGCCAGCAGCCGGGGTAGTATGAACACTGAAGCTTTCTTT
CASSRGSMNTEAFF
>TRBV12-3/TRBV12-4|-|TRBD1|TRBJ2-1
TGTGCCAGCAGCAATAGAGGGGGCCCCAATGAGCAGTTCTTC
CASSNRGGPNEQFF
>TRBV28|-|-|TRBJ1-4
TGTGCCAGCAGTCAGACAGCCTTTCCTAATGAAAAACTGTTTTTT
CASSQTAFPNEKLFF
>TRBV5-1|-|TRBD1|TRBJ1-2
TGCGCCAGCAGCTCCCAGGACAGGAAGGGCTACACCTTC
CASSSQDRKGYTF
>TRBV25-1|few|-|TRBJ2-4
TGTGCCAGCAGTGAGACAACCTTAGCCAAAAACATTCAGTACTTC
CASSETTLAKNIQYF
>TRBV5-6|-|-|TRBJ1-1
TGTGCCAGCAGCTTGTCCGCAGGGAACACTGAAGCTTTCTTT
CASSLSAGNTEAFF
>TRBV6-5|few|TRBD1|TRBJ1-1
TGTGCCAGCAGTCGGACAGGGACGACTGAAGCTTTCTTT
CASSRTGTTEAFF
>TRBV24-1|few|TRBD1|TRBJ1-1
TGTGCCACCCGCCCAGGGGGCTCGAACACTGAAGCTTTCTTT
CATRPGGSNTEAFF
>TRBV5-1|few|TRBD2|TRBJ2-3
TGCGCCAGCGTTCTAGCGGCTCCTAGCACAGATACGCAGTATTTT
CASVLAAPSTDTQYF
>TRBV12-3/TRBV12-4|few|-|TRBJ1-2
TGTGCCAGCAGGGTCGGGACCGCGTCTGGCTACACCTTC
CASRVGTASGYTF
>TRBV30|-|TRBD1|TRBJ1-5
TGTGCCTGGACCCGATCGGGGAACAGGGGGGATAGCAATCAGCCCCAGCATTTT
CAWTRSGNRGDSNQPQHF
>TRBV5-1|few|-|TRBJ2-7
TGCGCCAGCAGCTTGAAGGGACAAGGATACGAGCAGTACTTC
CASSLKGQGYEQYF
>TRBV20-1|-|TRBD1|TRBJ1-4
TGCAGTGCTTTCTCCGGGACAGGGATAAATGAAAAACTGTTTTTT
CSAFSGTGINEKLFF
>TRBV4-1|-|-|TRBJ2-2
TGCGCCAGCAGCCAAGAACGAGAGAATGCCGGGGAGCTGTTTTTT
CASSQERENAGELFF
>TRBV6-6|few|-|TRBJ2-1
TGTGCCAGCAGTCCACGGGTCTTCAATGAGCAGTTCTTC
CASSPRVFNEQFF
>TRBV28|few|TRBD1|TRBJ1-3
TGTGCCAGCAGTTTATGGGCATCGGGACAGGGTAGTAACACCATATATTTT
CASSLWASGQGSNTIYF
>TRBV5-1|-|-|TRBJ2-2
TGCGCCAGCAGCTGGGGTCTAACCGGGGAGCTGTTTTTT
CASSWGLTGELFF
>TRBV3-1|few|-|TRBJ1-5
TGTGCCAGCAGCCCATGGGACACTAATCAGCCCCAGCATTTT
CASSPWDTNQPQHF
>TRBV18|few|TRBD1|TRBJ1-1
TGTGCCAGCTCAAGACAGGGCGAGGCCACTGAAGCTTTCTTT
CASSRQGEATEAFF
>TRBV3-1|-|TRBD1|TRBJ1-3
TGTGCCAGCAGGCTACAGGGGGAAGGAAACACCATATATTTT
CASRLQGEGNTIYF
>TRBV14|-|-|TRBJ1-6
TGTGCCAGCAGCCAAGTTTGGCAGAATTCACCCCTCCACTTT
CASSQVWQNSPLHF